The 31 T cell receptor beta chains presented below share a single source sample, sequenced in a study of blood T cell repertoires in COVID-19. Sequencing was performed with immunoSEQ multiplex PCR; in TCRdb, only in-frame clones are kept and a portion is missing. The sample yields approximately 260,000 clones, around 87% seen once. The sequencing sample was made of peripheral blood. The origin of the receptors is a man between 60 and 75 years old who had recovered from COVID-19.

The V and J genes are TRBV6-5 and TRBJ1-5; 10 bases agree with TRBD1. Germline V lookup: CDR1 MNHEY, CDR2 SVGAGI. V was pared by 7 bases and J by 1 base, with 1 base of the junction left unmatched. This CDR3 spans 14 amino acids. The CDR3 DNA reads TGTGCCAGCACGGACAGGGGGAGCAATCAGCCCCAGCATTTT. Translation: CASTDRGSNQPQHF.

The chain links TRBV2 to TRBJ2-5, with TRBD2 identical over 7 bases. The CDR3 is made up of 16 amino acids. Germline V CDR1 and CDR2: SNHLY, FYNNEI. The ends lost 7 bases at V and 7 bases at J; junction bases unmatched: 18. The CDR3 region is CASTRPASGTIGTQYF. For the CDR3, the DNA is TGTGCCAGCACTCGACCGGCTAGCGGTACTATAGGGACCCAGTACTTC.

The CDR3 sequence: CASSSTGDQPQHF. The CDR3 nucleotides read TGTGCCAGCTCCTCAACAGGAGATCAGCCCCAGCATTTT. The chain uses TRBV7-9 and TRBJ1-5, with D possibly being TRBD1 (5 bases). This CDR3 has 13 amino acids. Germline-derived CDR1 and CDR2 are SEHNR and FQNEAQ (reference sequence). With 8 bases removed from V and 5 bases from J, the gap between germline ends came to 13 bases.

This chain links TRBV14 with TRBJ2-1; D may be TRBD2 (8 bases). This CDR3 has 17 residues. Between the trimmed V and J ends, which lost 3 bases and 9 bases, there was a span of 24 bases. CDR1 SGHDN and CDR2 FVKESK come from the germline V gene. CDR3 sequence: CASSHPREGARMGEQFF. CDR3 DNA: TGTGCCAGCAGCCACCCCCGGGAGGGGGCGCGGATGGGTGAGCAGTTCTTC.

V is TRBV5-1 and J is TRBJ2-1, with TRBD1 matching 9 bases. V was pared by 0 bases and J by 4 bases, with 2 bases of the junction left unmatched. The CDR3 contains 15 residues. CDR1 and CDR2 (germline): SGHRS, YFSETQ. For the CDR3, the DNA is TGCGCCAGCAGCTTGGTGGGACAGGGTTACAATGAGCAGTTCTTC. Translating gives CASSLVGQGYNEQFF.

The CDR3 nucleotides are TGTGCCAGCAGCGCCCAGGGTAGACAGGCTGGTTCACCCCTCCACTTT. This translates into CASSAQGRQAGSPLHF. The chain joins TRBV7-8 to TRBJ1-6, with D perhaps TRBD1 (6 bases). V was cut by 5 bases and J by 9 bases, with 20 bases left in between. Germline CDR1 reads SGHVS; CDR2 reads FQNEAQ. There are 16 residues in the CDR3. Using reference TRBV7-8 and TRBJ1-6 for the parts outside the CDR3, the full variable domain is GAGVSQSPRYKVAKRGQDVALRCDPISGHVSLFWYQQALGQGPEFLTYFQNEAQLDKSGLPSDRFFAERPEGSVSTLKIQRTQQEDSAVYLCASSAQGRQAGSPLHFGNGTRLTVT.

This chain joins TRBV18 and TRBJ2-3, with a possible D match to TRBD1 (6 bases). This CDR3 spans 13 amino acids. Trimming removed 3 bases at V and 6 bases at J, with 10 bases between. Germline V gene sequence: CDR1 KGHSH, CDR2 LQKENI. CDR3 in amino acids: CASSPGQPDTQYF. DNA of the CDR3: TGTGCCAGCTCACCTGGACAGCCGGATACGCAGTATTTT.

CDR3 region: CASSPRTSGGTYNEQFF. The CDR3 nucleotides read TGCGCCAGCAGCCCCCGGACTAGCGGGGGGACCTACAATGAGCAGTTCTTC. The rearrangement uses TRBV5-1 and TRBJ2-1, with TRBD2 matching over 14 bases. This CDR3 is 17 amino acids long. The junction had 5 bases not matched to a gene; V was cut back by 4 bases and J by 2 bases. Germline CDR1 and CDR2: SGHRS and YFSETQ.

The chain uses TRBV5-1 and TRBJ2-3; possible D gene TRBD2, 6 bases. CDR3 length: 18 residues. The germline V and J ends were trimmed by 5 bases and 0 bases, with 22 bases remaining between them. The germline gives CDR1 SGHRS, CDR2 YFSETQ. This CDR3 is CASSFSPGGGTSTDTQYF. The CDR3 nucleotides read TGCGCCAGCAGTTTTTCTCCCGGGGGAGGAACTAGCACAGATACGCAGTATTTT.

This chain connects TRBV6-2 or TRBV6-3 to TRBJ2-2; no reliable D call. CDR1 is MNHEY and CDR2 is SVGEGT in the germline V gene. The V end was cut by 5 bases, the J end by 3 bases, with 7 bases between. The CDR3 has 13 residues. The CDR3 reads CASSGQDTGELFF. DNA of the CDR3: TGTGCCAGCAGTGGCCAAGACACCGGGGAGCTGTTTTTT.

V is TRBV13 and J is TRBJ2-6, with 9 positions matching TRBD2. The CDR3 is 18 residues long. Germline values: CDR1 PRHDT, CDR2 FYEKMQ (reference sequence). Trimming removed 2 bases from V and 5 bases from J; junction bases left unmatched: 10. The CDR3 is CASSLFASGAGRANVLTF. The CDR3 nucleotides read TGTGCCAGCAGCTTATTTGCTAGCGGGGCCGGGAGGGCCAACGTCCTGACTTTC. Full variable domain (outside the CDR3, taken from reference TRBV13 and TRBJ2-6): AAGVIQSPRHLIKEKRETATLKCYPIPRHDTVYWYQQGPGQDPQFLISFYEKMQSDKGSIPDRFSAQQFSDYHSELNMSSLELGDSALYFCASSLFASGAGRANVLTFGAGSRLTVL.

The chain links TRBV2 to TRBJ2-2, with TRBD1 matching 10 bases. This CDR3 is built from 14 residues. Unmatched junction bases numbered 4, after V lost 5 bases and J lost 7 bases. Germline CDR1 is SNHLY and CDR2 is FYNNEI. This CDR3 reads CASSPGQGIGELFF. Written as DNA, the CDR3 is TGTGCCAGCAGTCCGGGACAGGGGATCGGGGAGCTGTTTTTT.

The chain employs TRBV27 and TRBJ2-7, with D hard to call. Per the germline V gene, CDR1 is MNHEY and CDR2 is SMNVEV (reference sequence). Trimming removed 5 bases at V and 2 bases at J, with 10 bases between. The CDR3 contains 13 residues. The CDR3 reads CASSRSIPYEQYF. Written as DNA, the CDR3 is TGTGCCAGCAGTAGGAGTATCCCCTACGAGCAGTACTTC.

This chain connects TRBV12-5 to TRBJ1-6; D unresolved. This CDR3 has 13 residues. Trimming stripped 3 bases from V and 10 bases from J, with 10 bases between. Germline values: CDR1 LGHNT, CDR2 FRNRAP. CDR3 nucleotides: TGTGCTAGTGGTTTTGAAGCCCTCTCACCCCTCCACTTT. It codes for CASGFEALSPLHF. Based on the CDR3 plus reference TRBV12-5 and TRBJ1-6, the full variable domain is DARVTQTPRHKVTEMGQEVTMRCQPILGHNTVFWYRQTMMQGLELLAYFRNRAPLDDSGMPKDRFSAEMPDATLATLKIQPSEPRDSAVYFCASGFEALSPLHFGNGTRLTVT.

The genes are TRBV5-1 and TRBJ2-6; a weak D match, TRBD2 (5 bases). The length of the CDR3 is 15 residues. In germline, CDR1 is SGHRS, CDR2 YFSETQ. Between the trimmed V and J ends, which lost 2 bases and 6 bases, there was a span of 12 bases. The CDR3 region is CASSLEPREANVLTF. DNA of the CDR3: TGCGCCAGCAGCTTAGAGCCCCGGGAGGCCAACGTCCTGACTTTC.

A single count supports this clone. The chain combines TRBV2 with TRBJ1-4; D perhaps matches TRBD1 (6 bases). The V gene lost 7 bases and the J gene lost 12 bases, with 15 bases spanning the gap. Germline V CDR1 and CDR2: SNHLY, FYNNEI. CDR3 length equals 12 residues. The CDR3 region has the DNA TGTGCCAGCACCGAGGACAGTTTGGAACTGTTTTTT. Translated: CASTEDSLELFF.

This chain links TRBV11-3 with TRBJ2-1, with 9 nucleotides matching TRBD2. With V trimmed by 1 base and J by 7 bases, 11 bases remained unmatched. This CDR3 comprises 17 residues. CDR1 and CDR2 from the germline V gene are SGHNT and YENEEA. CDR3 loop: CASSLGRGAGGSNEQFF. The CDR3 nucleotides are TGTGCCAGCAGCTTAGGCCGTGGAGCGGGGGGCTCTAATGAGCAGTTCTTC.

CDR3 in DNA: TGTGCCAGCAGGGGGGCTGGCTACACCTTC. It is translated as CASRGAGYTF. This chain connects TRBV25-1 to TRBJ1-2; maybe TRBD1 (6 bases). Germline CDR1 is MGHDK and CDR2 is SYGVNS. Trimming shortened V by 6 bases and J by 7 bases, and 6 bases separated the two germline ends. The CDR3 consists of 10 residues.

The chain has TRBV5-1 and TRBJ2-7; 8 nucleotides agree with TRBD2. Per germline, CDR1 SGHRS and CDR2 YFSETQ. Losses at the gene ends were 0 bases for V and 0 bases for J; bases not matched to a gene: 11. This CDR3 is built from 18 residues. The DNA of the CDR3 is TGCGCCAGCAGCTTGGGCGGGGGGACACCCACACGCTCCTACGAGCAGTACGTC. Residues: CASSLGGGTPTRSYEQYV.

The rearrangement links TRBV7-6 to TRBJ1-3; D ambiguous. CDR1 is SGHVS and CDR2 is FNYEAQ in the germline V gene. V was trimmed by 0 bases and J by 4 bases, leaving 7 bases between them. The CDR3 spans 14 residues. CDR3 loop: CASSLATRGNTIYF. Here the CDR3 DNA reads TGTGCCAGCAGCTTAGCCACGAGAGGAAACACCATATATTTT.

The genes are TRBV7-9 and TRBJ2-1; D is uncertain. V was clipped by 3 bases and J by 5 bases, with 11 bases between them. From germline, CDR1 is SEHNR and CDR2 FQNEAQ (reference sequence). This CDR3 spans 14 amino acids. The DNA for the CDR3 is TGTGCCAGCAGCTTCTTCTCCGAGGACAATGAGCAGTTCTTC. Its protein is CASSFFSEDNEQFF.

The CDR3 loop reads CASSAGLGYTEAFF. The CDR3 region has the DNA TGTGCCAGCAGCGCTGGACTAGGATATACTGAAGCTTTCTTT. The rearrangement joins TRBV9 to TRBJ1-1; no clear D. Germline V CDR1 and CDR2: SGDLS, YYNGEE. This CDR3 is built from 14 residues. V shed 3 bases and J shed 5 bases, with 14 bases lying between them.

This chain uses TRBV27 with TRBJ2-2, with D perhaps TRBD1 (6 bases). The CDR3 runs to 14 residues. Germline CDR1 is MNHEY and CDR2 is SMNVEV (reference sequence). Trimming left V 0 bases short and J 5 bases short, with 7 bases between. The CDR3, as DNA: TGTGCCAGCAGTTTATCCGGACAGACCGGGGAGCTGTTTTTT. Its translation: CASSLSGQTGELFF.

The J gene is TRBJ2-3, the V gene TRBV5-1; D is possibly TRBD2 (6 bases). CDR1 is SGHRS and CDR2 is YFSETQ in the germline V gene. V was shortened by 4 bases and J by 3 bases, with 12 bases between the two germline ends. The CDR3 has 14 amino acids. The CDR3 is CASSGEDPTDTQYF. DNA of the CDR3: TGCGCCAGCAGCGGGGAGGACCCAACAGATACGCAGTATTTT.

The chain joins TRBV7-9 to TRBJ1-2; D is perhaps TRBD1 (6 bases). V lost 0 bases and J 13 bases, leaving 12 bases between the germline ends. This CDR3 is 12 amino acids long. Germline V gene lookup returns CDR1 SEHNR and CDR2 FQNEAQ (reference sequence). CDR3 amino acids: CASSLATGRPTF. CDR3 nucleotides: TGTGCCAGCAGCTTAGCTACAGGGCGGCCCACCTTC.

On this clone: The DNA is left out, because the CDR3 cannot be placed on it with certainty; the CDR3 is given as TCRdb lists it. V is TRBV21-1 and J is TRBJ1-1. TRBV21-1 has pseudogene status. The CDR3 length is 15 residues, termini included. This CDR3 is CASILGRDINTEAFF.

V is TRBV2 and J is TRBJ2-7, with 9 bases lining up with TRBD1. CDR1 and CDR2 (germline): SNHLY, FYNNEI. J gave up 7 bases and V 8 bases, and 15 bases lay outside the gene matches. The CDR3 totals 15 residues. CDR3: CASQLLGQGLTEQYV. The DNA of the CDR3 is TGTGCCAGCCAACTGTTGGGACAGGGTTTGACTGAGCAGTACGTC.

V and J are TRBV18 and TRBJ2-5; possibly TRBD2 for D (5 bases). Germline assignment: CDR1 KGHSH and CDR2 LQKENI. This CDR3 is 16 amino acids long. Deletions cut 0 bases from V and 1 base from J, with 12 bases between. CDR3 protein: CASSPPQRSFQETQYF. The CDR3 coding sequence is TGTGCCAGCTCACCACCCCAGCGGTCCTTCCAAGAGACCCAGTACTTC.

This sequence joins TRBV2 and TRBJ2-2; 9 bases match TRBD2. The length of the CDR3 is 15 residues. Germline trimming cut 8 bases from V and 1 base from J; bases unmatched to any gene: 5. CDR1 is SNHLY, CDR2 FYNNEI, per germline. The CDR3 reads CASGNSGGNTGELFF. DNA for the CDR3: TGTGCCAGCGGAAATAGCGGGGGGAACACCGGGGAGCTGTTTTTT.

V gene TRBV29-1 combines with J gene TRBJ1-5; perhaps TRBD1 as D (6 bases). Germline CDR1 and CDR2: SQVTM and ANQGSEA. This CDR3 is built from 14 residues. Deletions cut 4 bases from V and 0 bases from J, with 10 bases between. The CDR3 bases are TGCAGCGTTGGGACAGTAGATAGCAATCAGCCCCAGCATTTT. Translated, it gives CSVGTVDSNQPQHF.

V gene TRBV15 combines with J gene TRBJ1-4, with D unclear. With 2 bases removed from V and 7 bases from J, the gap between germline ends came to 14 bases. This CDR3 region has 15 residues. Looked up from germline, CDR1 is LNHNV and CDR2 is YYDKDF (reference sequence). The CDR3 spells CATSRTGSKGEKLFF. CDR3 DNA: TGTGCCACCAGCAGAACCGGGAGCAAAGGTGAAAAACTGTTTTTT.